Presented here are 17 T cell receptor beta chains from one specimen sequenced in a study of cytomegalovirus exposure and HLA in healthy donors. The PCR employed 60 Vbeta primers together with 13 Jbeta primers. This table comes from immunoSEQ multiplex PCR, and its TCRdb copy is limited to in-frame clones, with some not included. The sample carries around 180,000 clones, 85% recorded once. Sequencing was done on a sample of PBMCs. The source of these receptors is a boy aged 2 to 10 in good health and CMV-seronegative.

The rearrangement links TRBV6-6 to TRBJ2-2; TRBD1 matches 10 bases. Germline V CDR1 and CDR2: MNHNY, SVGAGI (reference sequence). The V and J ends lost 4 bases and 6 bases, in that order; junction bases with no gene match: 8. This CDR3 has 16 amino acids. For the CDR3, the DNA is TGTGCCAGCAGTTTGACCGGGACAGGGGAATCCGGGGAGCTGTTTTTT. This encodes CASSLTGTGESGELFF.

This chain joins TRBV5-1 and TRBJ2-3; 8 bases align to TRBD2. V trimming: 4 bases; J trimming: 0 bases; junction bases outside the gene matches: 10. The CDR3 is 17 amino acids. The germline gives CDR1 SGHRS, CDR2 YFSETQ. CDR3 region: CASSGGGAGASTDTQYF. Written as DNA, the CDR3 is TGCGCCAGCAGCGGGGGAGGAGCGGGGGCGAGCACAGATACGCAGTATTTT.

This clone was observed a single time. CDR3 sequence reads: CASSGRGGPVYEQYF. The CDR3 nucleotides are TGTGCCAGCAGCGGGAGGGGGGGCCCGGTCTACGAGCAGTACTTC. The V gene is TRBV5-4, the J gene TRBJ2-7; D is perhaps TRBD2 (7 bases). Germline assignment: CDR1 SGHNT and CDR2 YYREEE (reference sequence). This CDR3 has 15 residues. V was pared by 4 bases and J by 3 bases, with 17 bases between.

The CDR3 loop reads CASSQGTYQETQYF. As DNA, the CDR3 is TGTGCCAGCAGTCAAGGGACATACCAAGAGACCCAGTACTTC. The J gene is TRBJ2-5, the V gene TRBV2, with D possibly matching TRBD1 (6 bases). Germline V gene lookup returns CDR1 SNHLY and CDR2 FYNNEI. Deletions cut 5 bases from V and 0 bases from J, with 10 bases between. This CDR3 is built from 14 residues.

DNA for the CDR3: TGTGCCAGCAGTCAAAGCCCGTACAGGGAAGGCTCCTACAATGAGCAGTTCTTC. Amino acids: CASSQSPYREGSYNEQFF. The chain has TRBV6-4 and TRBJ2-1, with TRBD1 as a possible D gene (6 bases). Germline CDR1 and CDR2: MRHNA and SNTAGT. V lost 5 bases, J lost 0 bases, and 20 bases lay in between. This CDR3 is built from 18 residues.

The chain carries TRBV6-5 and TRBJ1-2, with D unresolved. Germline-derived CDR1 and CDR2 are MNHEY and SVGAGI. Deletions cut 2 bases from V and 6 bases from J, with 13 bases between. This CDR3 comprises 14 residues. The CDR3 sequence is CASSYTSGMDGYTF. Here the CDR3 DNA reads TGTGCCAGCAGTTACACGTCGGGTATGGATGGCTACACCTTC.

V and J are TRBV11-2 and TRBJ2-1, with 7 positions matching TRBD2. Germline CDR1 and CDR2: SGHAT and FQNNGV. V lost 5 bases to trimming and J lost 0 bases; unmatched junction nucleotides: 4. The CDR3 length is 15 residues. The CDR3 sequence is CASSRGGSSYNEQFF. In DNA, the CDR3 is TGTGCCAGCAGCCGCGGGGGTAGCTCCTACAATGAGCAGTTCTTC.

This chain connects TRBV29-1 to TRBJ2-1, with 9 bases identical to TRBD1. Per the germline V gene, CDR1 is SQVTM and CDR2 is ANQGSEA. The CDR3 loop spans 14 amino acids. J gave up 5 bases and V 7 bases, and 9 bases lay outside the gene matches. The CDR3 DNA sequence: TGCAGCGCAAGAAGGACAGGGGAAAACAATGAGCAGTTCTTC. It yields the protein CSARRTGENNEQFF.

The V and J genes are TRBV14 and TRBJ2-3, with D possibly matching TRBD1 (7 bases). The CDR3 extends over 16 amino acids. The V end was cut by 4 bases, the J end by 6 bases, with 20 bases between. CDR1 SGHDN and CDR2 FVKESK come from the germline V gene. The CDR3 DNA reads as TGTGCCAGCAGCCCCGCTAACGGCAGGGGGGTCGATACGCAGTATTTT. The encoded protein is CASSPANGRGVDTQYF.

V gene TRBV7-7 combines with J gene TRBJ1-2, with D unresolved. Per the germline V gene, CDR1 is SSHAT and CDR2 is FNYEAQ (reference sequence). This CDR3 region has 15 residues. V lost 6 bases and J lost 2, with 16 bases in between. The CDR3 loop reads CASSLTDLRNYGYTF. The DNA for the CDR3 is TGTGCCAGCAGTTTAACAGATCTCAGAAACTATGGCTACACCTTC.

This sequence joins TRBV15 and TRBJ1-5; maybe TRBD1 (5 bases). V lost 1 base, J lost 1 base, and 8 bases lay in between. Germline V lookup: CDR1 LNHNV, CDR2 YYDKDF (reference sequence). CDR3 length: 15 residues. The CDR3 bases are TGTGCCACCAGCAGAGCACAGGCGAGCAATCAGCCCCAGCATTTT. This gives the protein CATSRAQASNQPQHF. Based on the CDR3 plus reference TRBV15 and TRBJ1-5, the full variable domain is DAMVIQNPRYQVTQFGKPVTLSCSQTLNHNVMYWYQQKSSQAPKLLFHYYDKDFNNEADTPDNFQSRRPNTSFCFLDIRSPGLGDTAMYLCATSRAQASNQPQHFGDGTRLSIL.

The chain joins TRBV7-8 to TRBJ2-1; TRBD2 agrees at 8 bases. Germline-derived CDR1 and CDR2 are SGHVS and FQNEAQ. This CDR3 spans 16 amino acids. The ends lost 0 bases at V and 1 base at J; junction bases unmatched: 2. CDR3 region: CASSLAGLASYNEQFF. For the CDR3, the DNA is TGTGCCAGCAGCTTAGCAGGACTAGCTTCCTACAATGAGCAGTTCTTC.

J is TRBJ2-1 and V is TRBV6-6, with D maybe TRBD2 (5 bases). There are 11 residues in the CDR3. V was shortened by 5 bases and J by 9 bases, with 8 bases between the two germline ends. CDR1 and CDR2 (germline): MNHNY, SVGAGI (reference sequence). The CDR3 here is CASSTEGEQFF. The CDR3 nucleotides read TGTGCCAGCAGTACTGAGGGTGAGCAGTTCTTC.

The chain employs TRBV4-2 and TRBJ2-1; TRBD2 matches 13 bases. Germline values: CDR1 LGHNA, CDR2 YNFKEQ. V was clipped by 4 bases and J by 12 bases; unmatched bases: 6. The CDR3 runs 14 residues. The CDR3 bases are TGTGCCAGCAGCCCGACTAGCGGGGGGACGGGGCAGTTCTTC. Its protein product is CASSPTSGGTGQFF.

CDR3 in amino acids: CASRTSGLNTGELFF. The CDR3 DNA reads TGTGCCAGCAGGACTAGCGGGTTGAACACCGGGGAGCTGTTTTTT. The chain recombines TRBV6-1 with TRBJ2-2; 10 positions agree with TRBD2. CDR1 and CDR2 (germline): MNHNS, SASEGT. The trim removed 6 bases at V and 1 base at J, leaving 2 bases unmatched. CDR3 length equals 15 residues.

This rearrangement joins TRBV19 to TRBJ1-5; weak D call: TRBD1 (6 bases). With 0 bases removed from V and 2 bases from J, the gap between germline ends came to 8 bases. The CDR3 loop spans 15 amino acids. Per the germline V gene, CDR1 is LNHDA and CDR2 is SQIVND (reference sequence). CDR3 coding DNA: TGTGCCAGTAGTATAGACAGGGGTCGCAATCAGCCCCAGCATTTT. Residues: CASSIDRGRNQPQHF. Together with reference TRBV19 and TRBJ1-5, the CDR3 gives the full variable domain: DGGITQSPKYLFRKEGQNVTLSCEQNLNHDAMYWYRQDPGQGLRLIYYSQIVNDFQKGDIAEGYSVSREKKESFPLTVTSAQKNPTAFYLCASSIDRGRNQPQHFGDGTRLSIL.

The chain combines TRBV19 with TRBJ1-2; possibly TRBD1 for D (5 bases). The V end lost 7 bases, the J end lost 6 bases, and 27 bases lay between the germline ends. The germline V gene has CDR1 LNHDA and CDR2 SQIVND (reference sequence). The CDR3 is 17 residues long. The chain's CDR3 is CASNPTYQGAWVNGYTF. The CDR3 DNA reads as TGTGCCAGTAATCCGACGTATCAAGGGGCCTGGGTGAATGGCTACACCTTC.